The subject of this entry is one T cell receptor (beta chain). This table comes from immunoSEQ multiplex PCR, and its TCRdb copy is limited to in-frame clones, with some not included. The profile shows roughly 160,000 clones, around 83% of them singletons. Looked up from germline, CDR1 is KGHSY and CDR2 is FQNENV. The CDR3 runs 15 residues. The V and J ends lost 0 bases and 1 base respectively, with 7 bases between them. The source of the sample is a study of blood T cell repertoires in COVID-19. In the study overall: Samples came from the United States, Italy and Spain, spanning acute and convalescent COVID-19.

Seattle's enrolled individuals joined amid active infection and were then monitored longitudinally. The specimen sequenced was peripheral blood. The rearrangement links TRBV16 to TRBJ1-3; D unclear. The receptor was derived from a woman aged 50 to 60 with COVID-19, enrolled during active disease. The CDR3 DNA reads TGTGCCAGCAGCCAATCCGGGATATCTGGAAACACCATATATTTT. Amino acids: CASSQSGISGNTIYF.